Listed here are 16 T cell receptor beta chains from one sample, sequenced in a study of cytomegalovirus exposure and HLA in healthy donors. The study ran its PCR with 60 Vbeta and 13 Jbeta primers. Method: immunoSEQ multiplex PCR; TCRdb's copy keeps in-frame clones and lacks some. In the table there are around 300,000 clones, under 80% of which are singletons. The sequencing input was PBMCs. These receptors were taken from a female donor in good health and CMV-seronegative.

The V gene is TRBV10-2, the J gene TRBJ2-1; 12 bases match TRBD2. With 6 bases clipped from V and 8 bases from J, the junction kept 5 bases outside the gene matches. The V gene's germline CDR1 is WSHSY and CDR2 SAAADI. This CDR3 comprises 14 residues. The CDR3 DNA reads TGCGCCAGCAGAAGACTAGCGGGAGTCCATGAGCAGTTCTTC. It specifies CASRRLAGVHEQFF.

The chain combines TRBV19 with TRBJ1-2; 8 nucleotides agree with TRBD1. Germline values: CDR1 LNHDA, CDR2 SQIVND (reference sequence). The J segment lost 3 bases and the V segment lost 5 bases, leaving 8 bases of the junction unmatched. The CDR3 loop spans 15 amino acids. CDR3 sequence reads: CASSQTTGVDYGYTF. CDR3 DNA: TGTGCCAGTAGTCAGACGACAGGGGTTGACTATGGCTACACCTTC.

This clone was observed a handful of times. The chain carries TRBV6-1 and TRBJ2-7, with D possibly matching TRBD1 (6 bases). CDR1 is MNHNS and CDR2 is SASEGT in the germline V gene. There are 15 residues in the CDR3. V lost 6 bases and J lost 0, with 15 bases in between. Here the CDR3 DNA reads TGTGCCAGCAGGAAGACGGGACACAACTCCTACGAGCAGTACTTC. Translating gives CASRKTGHNSYEQYF.

V gene TRBV19 combines with J gene TRBJ1-4; possibly TRBD1 for D (6 bases). The CDR3 consists of 14 residues. Germline loops: CDR1 LNHDA, CDR2 SQIVND (reference sequence). Trimming left V 3 bases short and J 4 bases short, with 9 bases between. This CDR3 is CASSIGQINEKLFF. The CDR3 bases are TGTGCCAGTAGTATCGGACAGATTAATGAAAAACTGTTTTTT.

This clone was counted between two and nine times. V gene TRBV5-4 combines with J gene TRBJ1-2; 9 bases line up with TRBD1. This CDR3 spans 15 amino acids. Germline V gene lookup returns CDR1 SGHNT and CDR2 YYREEE (reference sequence). V was clipped by 0 bases and J by 4 bases; unmatched bases: 4. CDR3: CASSLVGTGSYGYTF. The CDR3 nucleotides are TGTGCCAGCAGCTTGGTGGGGACAGGGAGCTATGGCTACACCTTC.

The chain uses TRBV7-9 and TRBJ1-2; D unresolved. With 5 bases removed from V and 2 bases from J, the gap between germline ends came to 18 bases. Germline CDR1 reads SEHNR; CDR2 reads FQNEAQ (reference sequence). The CDR3 spans 16 residues. The CDR3 here is CASSPDGGVSNYGYTF. The CDR3 bases are TGTGCCAGCAGCCCGGACGGAGGCGTATCGAACTATGGCTACACCTTC.

This clone has a handful of counts. The chain employs TRBV2 and TRBJ1-5; possible D gene TRBD1, 6 bases. Germline V lookup: CDR1 SNHLY, CDR2 FYNNEI. V lost 1 base and J 9 bases, leaving 7 bases between the germline ends. The CDR3 is 12 residues long. CDR3 region: CASSEEGGPQHF. In DNA form, the CDR3 reads TGTGCCAGCAGTGAAGAAGGGGGGCCCCAGCATTTT.

The chain recombines TRBV7-9 with TRBJ2-2; no firm D call. CDR1 and CDR2 from the germline V gene are SEHNR and FQNEAQ (reference sequence). The CDR3 has 13 amino acids. Trimming pared 4 bases from V and 0 bases from J, leaving 3 bases between. The CDR3 DNA follows: TGTGCCAGCAGCTCTGCGAACACCGGGGAGCTGTTTTTT. This encodes CASSSANTGELFF.

The chain recombines TRBV5-4 with TRBJ2-7, with 12 positions matching TRBD2. CDR3 size: 14 residues. From germline, CDR1 is SGHNT and CDR2 YYREEE (reference sequence). J lost 3 bases, V lost 4 bases, and 2 bases had no gene match. The CDR3 nucleotides read TGTGCCAGCAGCAAGACTAGCGGGAGCTACGAGCAGTACTTC. Its protein is CASSKTSGSYEQYF.

This chain links TRBV19 with TRBJ1-1; 7 positions agree with TRBD1. CDR3 length: 15 amino acids. Germline V gene sequence: CDR1 LNHDA, CDR2 SQIVND (reference sequence). Trimming removed 6 bases from V and 1 base from J; junction bases left unmatched: 8. CDR3 DNA sequence: TGTGCCAGTAGCACAACCGGGACAGAGAACACTGAAGCTTTCTTT. It specifies CASSTTGTENTEAFF.

V usage is TRBV13 and J usage is TRBJ1-5, with a weak D call TRBD1 (6 bases). CDR1 and CDR2 (germline): PRHDT, FYEKMQ (reference sequence). The CDR3 totals 16 residues. V shed 2 bases and J shed 4 bases, with 15 bases lying between them. The CDR3, as DNA: TGTGCCAGCAGCTTACAGGGGCCATTAGGAAATCAGCCCCAGCATTTT. It specifies CASSLQGPLGNQPQHF. Variable domain in full (rest from reference TRBV13 and TRBJ1-5): AAGVIQSPRHLIKEKRETATLKCYPIPRHDTVYWYQQGPGQDPQFLISFYEKMQSDKGSIPDRFSAQQFSDYHSELNMSSLELGDSALYFCASSLQGPLGNQPQHFGDGTRLSIL.

The chain employs TRBV23-1 and TRBJ1-5; tentative D call: TRBD1 (6 bases). TRBV23-1 falls under the ORF class, with uncertain function. The CDR3 is 19 amino acids. Deletions cut 0 bases from V and 0 bases from J, with 18 bases between. DNA of the CDR3: TGCGCCAGCAGTCAATCTACCGGACAGCGGCGCGATAGCAATCAGCCCCAGCATTTT. Translating it yields CASSQSTGQRRDSNQPQHF.

The chain recombines TRBV7-2 with TRBJ1-1; D is possibly TRBD1 (5 bases). Trimming removed 1 base from V and 0 bases from J, with 15 bases in between. Germline V gene sequence: CDR1 SGHTA, CDR2 FQGNSA. The CDR3 runs to 17 residues. CDR3 region: CASSLGGFKGLNTEAFF. The CDR3 DNA sequence: TGTGCCAGCAGCTTAGGGGGTTTCAAGGGGCTGAACACTGAAGCTTTCTTT.

This chain uses TRBV11-3 with TRBJ2-5; tentative D call: TRBD2 (6 bases). V was pared by 5 bases and J by 5 bases, with 18 bases between. The germline V gene has CDR1 SGHNT and CDR2 YENEEA. This CDR3 has 15 residues. For the CDR3, the DNA is TGTGCCAGCAGCCCCGCGGAGGGTTATGGGGAGACCCAGTACTTC. Its translation is CASSPAEGYGETQYF. Full variable domain (missing parts from reference TRBV11-3 and TRBJ2-5): EAGVVQSPRYKIIEKKQPVAFWCNPISGHNTLYWYLQNLGQGPELLIRYENEEAVDDSQLPKDRFSAERLKGVDSTLKIQPAELGDSAVYLCASSPAEGYGETQYFGPGTRLLVL.

The chain carries TRBV6-5 and TRBJ2-3, with D tentatively TRBD2 (5 bases). Germline V lookup: CDR1 MNHEY, CDR2 SVGAGI. V lost 6 bases, J lost 1 base, and 11 bases lay in between. CDR3 size: 14 residues. DNA for the CDR3: TGTGCCAGCAGGCCAAGCGGAGGCACAGATACGCAGTATTTT. It specifies CASRPSGGTDTQYF.

This clone was seen a handful of times. The chain combines TRBV28 with TRBJ2-5; a weak D match, TRBD1 (5 bases). The DNA end is a closer match to TRBJ2-7, so the J assignment may be wrong. The CDR3 runs 15 residues. Germline V gene data show CDR1 as MDHEN and CDR2 as SYDVKM. The CDR3 region is CASRYGPARVYEQYF. CDR3 DNA: TGTGCCAGCAGGTATGGCCCAGCCAGGGTCTACGAGCAGTACTTC.